The clone carrying this TCR beta chain was observed a few times. The source of the sample is a study of HIV-infected patients and healthy controls. TCRdb re-called the 5' RACE reads with MiXCR, one entry per CDR3 protein. Altogether about 67,000 distinct CDR3 sequences are present, about 16% being singletons, with the ten largest covering approximately 5.3%. Germline V gene lookup returns CDR1 MDHEN and CDR2 SYDVKM. The CDR3 sequence is 13 residues long. V shed 4 bases and J shed 4 bases, with 10 bases lying between them. The chain joins TRBV28 to TRBJ1-1, with D possibly matching TRBD1 (6 bases). The sequence was collected from a human donor in good health. Sequenced material: CD4+ T cells from blood. The CDR3 sequence is CASSWGARTEAFF. For the CDR3, the DNA is TGTGCCAGCAGTTGGGGGGCCCGCACTGAAGCTTTCTTT.